Below, 20 T cell receptor beta chains from the same sample are listed, as sequenced in a study of cytomegalovirus exposure and HLA in healthy donors. PCR employed 60 Vbeta and 13 Jbeta primers. Clones were read by immunoSEQ multiplex PCR, and TCRdb kept only the in-frame ones, dropping some. The sample yields fewer than 250,000 clones, about 81% seen once. Sequencing used PBMCs. These receptors all stem from a man aged 35 to 55 in good health and CMV-seropositive.

J is TRBJ2-7 and V is TRBV7-2, with a weak D call TRBD2 (5 bases). Per the germline V gene, CDR1 is SGHTA and CDR2 is FQGNSA. V lost 2 bases and J 0 bases, leaving 5 bases between the germline ends. CDR3 length: 13 amino acids. The CDR3 nucleotides read TGTGCCAGCAGCTTAAGCGGCTCCTACGAGCAGTACTTC. As protein: CASSLSGSYEQYF.

The CDR3 is CASSSKGTGVNEQYF. CDR3 sequence (DNA): TGTGCCAGCAGCTCCAAGGGGACAGGGGTAAACGAGCAGTACTTC. The gene calls are TRBV7-9 and TRBJ2-7; 10 positions match TRBD1. The J segment lost 5 bases and the V segment lost 4 bases, leaving 8 bases of the junction unmatched. Germline V gene sequence: CDR1 SEHNR, CDR2 FQNEAQ (reference sequence). CDR3 size: 15 residues.

This chain connects TRBV6-5 to TRBJ2-5, with TRBD2 matching over 13 bases. V lost 11 bases to trimming and J lost 9 bases; unmatched junction nucleotides: 6. CDR1 is MNHEY and CDR2 is SVGAGI in the germline V gene. This CDR3 is 12 amino acids long. This CDR3 reads CASRTSGSSQYF. CDR3 coding DNA: TGTGCCTCCCGGACTAGCGGGAGTTCCCAGTACTTC.

V gene TRBV7-2 combines with J gene TRBJ2-1; TRBD2 aligns across 12 bases. Germline V CDR1 and CDR2: SGHTA, FQGNSA. This CDR3 is built from 18 residues. J gave up 4 bases and V 4 bases, and 11 bases lay outside the gene matches. Here the CDR3 reads CASSSNLRTSGVYNEQFF. The CDR3 nucleotides read TGTGCCAGCAGCTCAAACCTCCGGACTAGCGGGGTTTACAATGAGCAGTTCTTC.

This chain connects TRBV7-2 to TRBJ2-5, with 8 bases matching TRBD2. Germline V gene sequence: CDR1 SGHTA, CDR2 FQGNSA. This CDR3 is built from 15 residues. The CDR3 reads CATSKVAGYQETQYF. The DNA of the CDR3 is TGTGCTACGTCAAAGGTAGCGGGGTACCAAGAGACCCAGTACTTC. The variable domain in full, with the rest retrieved from reference TRBV7-2 and TRBJ2-5, is GAGVSQSPSNKVTEKGKDVELRCDPISGHTALYWYRQSLGQGLEFLIYFQGNSAPDKSGLPSDRFSAERTGGSVSTLTIQRTQQEDSAVYLCATSKVAGYQETQYFGPGTRLLVL.

The chain links TRBV4-1 to TRBJ2-1, with TRBD1 matching 10 bases. This CDR3 is 16 amino acids long. Germline CDR1 is MGHRA and CDR2 is YSYEKL. Unmatched junction bases numbered 10, after V lost 5 bases and J lost 6 bases. CDR3 region: CASSAGRGTGVNEQFF. In DNA, the CDR3 is TGCGCCAGCAGCGCAGGCCGTGGGACAGGGGTCAATGAGCAGTTCTTC.

As for this clone: Other nucleotide sequences from this sample produce the same CDR3. V usage is TRBV9 and J usage is TRBJ1-2, with TRBD1 matching over 8 bases. Germline V gene lookup returns CDR1 SGDLS and CDR2 YYNGEE. V dropped 0 bases and J dropped 4; count of bases not matched to a gene: 2. The CDR3 covers 14 residues. The DNA for the CDR3 is TGTGCCAGCAGCGTAGGACAGGGGCTCTATGGCTACACCTTC. Translated, it gives CASSVGQGLYGYTF.

J is TRBJ1-2 and V is TRBV28, with TRBD1 matching over 10 bases. CDR1 and CDR2 (germline): MDHEN, SYDVKM. Trimming at V came to 3 bases and at J to 8 bases, leaving 9 bases not matched to a gene. The CDR3 is 15 amino acids. The DNA of the CDR3 is TGTGCCAGCAGTTTCCGGGACAGGGGAGCGGACGGCTACACCTTC. Protein: CASSFRDRGADGYTF.

This clone has just one count. The CDR3 region has the DNA TGTGCCAGCTCACCAGGAGGGGCCCGAGGGGTTCAGCCCCAGCATTTT. Amino acids: CASSPGGARGVQPQHF. This sequence joins TRBV18 and TRBJ1-5, with TRBD1 as a possible D gene (5 bases). CDR1 is KGHSH and CDR2 is LQKENI in the germline V gene. The CDR3 has 16 residues. V dropped 2 bases and J dropped 6 bases, with 17 bases sitting between them.

The chain recombines TRBV30 with TRBJ2-7; TRBD1 agrees at 8 bases. This CDR3 has 13 amino acids. The germline CDR1 and CDR2 sequences are GTSNPN and SVGIG (reference sequence). V lost 1 base, J lost 5 bases, and 4 bases stayed unmatched. CDR3 in DNA: TGTGCCTGGAGTGCGACAGGGGTGAACGAGCAGTACGTC. Encoded protein: CAWSATGVNEQYV.

This chain joins TRBV29-1 and TRBJ2-1; D remains unclear. Germline CDR1 is SQVTM and CDR2 is ANQGSEA. The CDR3 contains 13 residues. Trimming pared 4 bases from V and 2 bases from J, leaving 9 bases between. Written as DNA, the CDR3 is TGCAGCGTTGGACAAAAGACCTACAATGAGCAGTTCTTC. This translates into CSVGQKTYNEQFF.

The chain has TRBV5-6 and TRBJ1-2; 9 bases are shared with TRBD1. This CDR3 comprises 13 residues. Per germline, CDR1 SGHDT and CDR2 YYEEEE. The V and J ends lost 4 bases and 6 bases, in that order; junction bases with no gene match: 4. CDR3 sequence reads: CASSLDRGDGYTF. CDR3 DNA: TGTGCCAGCAGCCTAGACAGGGGGGATGGCTACACCTTC.

The chain is built from TRBV10-3 and TRBJ2-1; TRBD1 aligns across 10 bases. Germline-derived CDR1 and CDR2 are ENHRY and SYGVKD. The CDR3 has 15 residues. The V gene end was trimmed by 6 bases and the J gene end by 4 bases; junction bases not matched to a gene: 6. The CDR3 nucleotides are TGTGCCATCAGGAACGGACAGGGGGTATACAATGAGCAGTTCTTC. This encodes CAIRNGQGVYNEQFF.

The V gene is TRBV19, the J gene TRBJ1-5; TRBD1 is a possible D gene (6 bases). CDR3 length: 16 amino acids. The germline V and J ends were trimmed by 1 base and 7 bases, with 17 bases remaining between them. Germline-derived CDR1 and CDR2 are LNHDA and SQIVND (reference sequence). In nucleotides, the CDR3 is TGTGCCAGTAGTATAGGGCGAACAGGGATTTGGCAGCCCCAGCATTTT. Its protein product is CASSIGRTGIWQPQHF.

This clone appeared a single time. The V gene is TRBV9, the J gene TRBJ2-5; a weak D match, TRBD2 (5 bases). Germline V gene sequence: CDR1 SGDLS, CDR2 YYNGEE. CDR3 length: 16 amino acids. Trimming shortened V by 2 bases and J by 1 base, and 15 bases separated the two germline ends. This CDR3 reads CASSVREGSGQETQYF. CDR3 nucleotide sequence: TGTGCCAGCAGCGTCCGTGAGGGTTCGGGCCAAGAGACCCAGTACTTC.

The rearrangement uses TRBV6-1 and TRBJ2-2; 9 bases map to TRBD1. This CDR3 is 14 amino acids long. After removal of 5 bases from V and 7 bases from J, the junction contained 5 bases not matched to a gene. Germline loops: CDR1 MNHNS, CDR2 SASEGT. This chain's CDR3 is CASSRQGVDGELFF. In nucleotides, the CDR3 is TGTGCCAGCAGTAGACAGGGGGTTGACGGGGAGCTGTTTTTT.

V usage is TRBV19 and J usage is TRBJ1-2, with D possibly being TRBD1 (6 bases). Per the germline V gene, CDR1 is LNHDA and CDR2 is SQIVND (reference sequence). The CDR3 runs 15 residues. V lost 7 bases to trimming and J lost 7 bases, with 22 bases between them. CDR3 sequence: CASTPPGVPSPGYTF. CDR3 bases: TGTGCCAGTACCCCCCCAGGGGTCCCCTCGCCTGGCTACACCTTC.

This clone was picked up a small number of times. V gene TRBV10-3 combines with J gene TRBJ2-1; 7 bases line up with TRBD2. Germline loops: CDR1 ENHRY, CDR2 SYGVKD. The CDR3 totals 16 residues. The ends lost 2 bases at V and 2 bases at J; junction bases unmatched: 6. The CDR3 DNA sequence: TGTGCCATCAGTGAGGAACGAGGACTAGCCTACAATGAGCAGTTCTTC. Protein sequence: CAISEERGLAYNEQFF.

The V and J genes are TRBV5-1 and TRBJ2-1; 9 nucleotides line up with TRBD2. Trimming removed 4 bases from V and 9 bases from J; junction bases left unmatched: 11. From germline, CDR1 is SGHRS and CDR2 YFSETQ. This CDR3 spans 15 amino acids. CDR3 coding DNA: TGCGCCAGCAGCCCGCCCGGGACTAGCATTAGTGAGCAGTTCTTC. The encoded protein is CASSPPGTSISEQFF. Based on the CDR3 plus reference TRBV5-1 and TRBJ2-1, the full variable domain is KAGVTQTPRYLIKTRGQQVTLSCSPISGHRSVSWYQQTPGQGLQFLFEYFSETQRNKGNFPGRFSGRQFSNSRSEMNVSTLELGDSALYLCASSPPGTSISEQFFGPGTRLTVL.

This sequence joins TRBV6-1 and TRBJ1-2; no definite D call. Germline lookup yields CDR1 MNHNS and CDR2 SASEGT. Trimming cost V 2 bases and J 3 bases, with 13 bases left between them. The CDR3 is 15 residues long. In DNA form, the CDR3 reads TGTGCCAGCAGTGAACCTACGGCAGGTTACTATGGCTACACCTTC. Its translation is CASSEPTAGYYGYTF.